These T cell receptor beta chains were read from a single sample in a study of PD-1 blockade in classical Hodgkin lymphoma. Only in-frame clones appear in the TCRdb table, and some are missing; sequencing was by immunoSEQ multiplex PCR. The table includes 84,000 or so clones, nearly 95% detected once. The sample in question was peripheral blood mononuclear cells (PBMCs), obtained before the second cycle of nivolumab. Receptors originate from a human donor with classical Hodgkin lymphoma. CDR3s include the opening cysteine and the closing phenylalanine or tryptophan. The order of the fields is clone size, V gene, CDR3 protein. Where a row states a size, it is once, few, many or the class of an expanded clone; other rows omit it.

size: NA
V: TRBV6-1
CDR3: CASSDSTGAGQPQHF

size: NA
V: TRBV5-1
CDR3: CASSLDLGLAGVEQFF

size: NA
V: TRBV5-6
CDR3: CASSYGTSGSEQYF

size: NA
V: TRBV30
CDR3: CAWTRTSGGYNEQFF

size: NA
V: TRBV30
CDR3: CAWSTPGTGAAGELFF

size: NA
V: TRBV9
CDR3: CASSKQWANTGELFF

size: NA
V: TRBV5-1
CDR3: CASSLALALGYPTNEKLFF

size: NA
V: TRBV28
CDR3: CASSLSRLAGVLSYEQYF

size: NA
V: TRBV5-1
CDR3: CASSLTEGSDYGYTF

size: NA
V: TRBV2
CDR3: CASSERATNEKLFF

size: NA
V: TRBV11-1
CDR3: CASSPGPLASEQFF

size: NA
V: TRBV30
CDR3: CAWTVSSYNEQFF

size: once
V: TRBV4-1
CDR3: CASSQAGEGANSYEQYF

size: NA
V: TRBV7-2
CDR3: CASSLRRGTGELFF

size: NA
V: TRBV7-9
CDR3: CASSLERTGSYEQYF

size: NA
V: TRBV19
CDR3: CASSTLAGVQHNEQFF

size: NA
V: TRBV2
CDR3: CASSLTGSYEQYF

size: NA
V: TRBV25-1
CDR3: CASSLYEQYF

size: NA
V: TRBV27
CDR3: CASSLIGQGQTSRYEQYF

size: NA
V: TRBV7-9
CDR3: CASSLVIEWGSYGYTF

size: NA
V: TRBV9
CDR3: CASSVTDSQNYGYTF

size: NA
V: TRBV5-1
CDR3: CASSTGGWAPTDTQYF

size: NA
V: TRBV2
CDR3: CASGGPRQGNTGELFF

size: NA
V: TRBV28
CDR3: CASTSGGVGTEAFF

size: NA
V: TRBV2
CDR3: CAIRSVGQYF

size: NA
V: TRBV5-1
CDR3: CASSLGGVSYEQYF

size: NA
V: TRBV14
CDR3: CASSQPGQTSYEQYF

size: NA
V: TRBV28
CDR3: CASSFSVAGFSYTF